This is a list of T cell receptor beta chains from one sample in a study of early T cells in non-severe SARS-CoV-2 infection. One entry per CDR3 protein, called by TCRdb with MiXCR from the 5' RACE reads. Among nearly 80,000 distinct CDR3 sequences listed, 9.5% to 15% were seen once. The sample consisted of whole blood. The receptor set was obtained from an adult who was a healthcare worker with PCR-confirmed SARS-CoV-2 infection or an uninfected control (not recorded which). Each CDR3 is given with its conserved first and last residue. A D gene is named only where the DNA matches it firmly. Size values are once, few and many counts, or a class for expanded clones, and some rows have none.

D | J | size | V | DNA | CDR3
TRBD2 | TRBJ2-3 | - | TRBV10-3 | TGTGCCATCAGTGATCCCGGGACTAGGACAGATACGCAGTATTTT | CAISDPGTRTDTQYF
- | TRBJ1-6 | many | TRBV18 | TGTGCCAGCTCACCATTTGCCCCGGGGGCACGGAATTCACCCCTCCACTTT | CASSPFAPGARNSPLHF
- | TRBJ2-1 | - | TRBV2 | TGTGCCAGCAGCGCCCAGGGGACTCCATACTACAATGAGCAGTTCTTC | CASSAQGTPYYNEQFF
TRBD2 | TRBJ2-3 | few | TRBV20-1 | TGCAGTGCGAGGACTAGCGGGAGGAAGAGCACAGATACGCAGTATTTT | CSARTSGRKSTDTQYF
- | TRBJ2-1 | few | TRBV4-3 | TGCGCCAGCAGCCAAGGGGACTCCTACAATGAGCAGTTCTTC | CASSQGDSYNEQFF
- | TRBJ2-5 | - | TRBV5-1 | TGCGCCAGCAGCTTGTTCCCCCTAGCCCAAGAGACCCAGTACTTC | CASSLFPLAQETQYF
TRBD1 | TRBJ2-2 | - | TRBV5-1 | TGCGCCAGCAGCTGGGGACAGGGTACGAACACCGGGGAGCTGTTTTTT | CASSWGQGTNTGELFF
- | TRBJ1-1 | - | TRBV20-1 | TGCAGTGCTAGAGATTATTGGTCGACAGGCGTTAACACTGAAGCTTTCTTT | CSARDYWSTGVNTEAFF
TRBD2 | TRBJ2-2 | - | TRBV12-5 | TGTGCTAGTGCTACACTAGTGGGAGGGTTCACCGGGGAGCTGTTTTTT | CASATLVGGFTGELFF
- | TRBJ1-2 | - | TRBV5-4 | TGTGCCAGCAGCTTGGGCGGGGAAGCGGCCTATGGCTACACCTTC | CASSLGGEAAYGYTF
- | TRBJ1-3 | - | TRBV2 | TGTGCCAGCAGTGACGATGGGAGGTCTGGAAACACCATATATTTT | CASSDDGRSGNTIYF
- | TRBJ1-3 | - | TRBV7-2 | TGTGCCAGCAGCTTAGGGTTTTATGCGACAGGCTCTGGAAACACCATATATTTT | CASSLGFYATGSGNTIYF
TRBD2 | TRBJ2-3 | few | TRBV2 | TGTGCCAGCAGACTAGCGGGATTCCCAGATACGCAGTATTTT | CASRLAGFPDTQYF
TRBD1 | TRBJ1-2 | few | TRBV12-3/TRBV12-4 | TGTGCCAGCAGTTTGGGACTCGGGACAGGCGATGGCTACACCTTC | CASSLGLGTGDGYTF
- | TRBJ2-4 | few | TRBV28 | TGTGCCAGCGCCAGCCCCCTAGCGCAGAAAAACATTCAGTACTTC | CASASPLAQKNIQYF
- | TRBJ2-6 | many | TRBV6-1 | TGTGCCGGCGGGAAGGACTCTGGGGCCAACGTCCTGACTTTC | CAGGKDSGANVLTF
- | TRBJ2-7 | - | TRBV12-3/TRBV12-4 | TGTGCCAGCAGCCCTTCGGCTTACTACGAGCAGTACTTC | CASSPSAYYEQYF
- | TRBJ2-3 | - | TRBV20-1 | TGCAGTGCTGGACGCCCTCTTGATACGCAGTATTTT | CSAGRPLDTQYF
- | TRBJ2-7 | - | TRBV4-3 | TGCGCCAGCAGCCAAGACGGAGACACCTACGAGCAGTACTTC | CASSQDGDTYEQYF
- | TRBJ1-3 | many | TRBV7-2 | TGTGCCAGCAGCTTAGAGAGGACCTTCTCTGGAAACACCATATATTTT | CASSLERTFSGNTIYF